The entry below describes one T cell receptor beta chain. Antigen unknown. RNA transcripts yielded amplified TCR beta CDR3 regions. Carried out on the TCR CDR3, a first-round RT-PCR used the HTBI primer set. TCRdb independently ran MiXCR on the multiplex PCR reads; one entry per CDR3 protein. Of roughly 640,000 distinct CDR3 sequences in the sample, approximately 15% were seen once. Fresh 10 ml peripheral blood yielded PBMCs. The ends were cut back, 6 bases at V and 4 bases at J, with 14 bases in the middle. CDR1 is MNHEY, CDR2 SVGEGT, per germline. The CDR3 totals 14 residues. The data originate from a study of T cells in Graves' hyperthyroidism and ophthalmopathy. Turning to the study itself: Peripheral blood was secured at the point of initial diagnosis, before any treatment.

The study, taken as a whole, reports: Most thyroid clonotypes expanded above 0.001 appeared in blood too. Ophthalmopathy was separated from stable hyperthyroidism by a 13 V-J model.

The material sequenced was blood. J is TRBJ2-3 and V is TRBV6-2 or TRBV6-3, with D possibly TRBD2 on 5 matching bases. The sequence was collected from a middle-aged woman with Graves' ophthalmopathy. The CDR3 nucleotides are TGTGCCAGCAGACGCATAGCGTCCCCAGATACGCAGTATTTT. Translation: CASRRIASPDTQYF.